These 17 T cell receptor beta chains came from one sample sequenced in a study of circulating and synovial CD4+ cells in juvenile arthritis. Some clones are missing from TCRdb's copy, which holds only in-frame ones; the method was immunoSEQ multiplex PCR. The sample records about 39,000 clones, over 85% being singletons. Sequencing was done on a sample of CD4+ T cells from blood. The origin of the receptors is a human donor with juvenile idiopathic arthritis.

The V and J genes are TRBV27 and TRBJ1-5; the D gene is possibly TRBD1 (5 bases). The CDR3 has 14 residues. V was trimmed by 10 bases and J by 2 bases, leaving 15 bases between them. From germline, CDR1 is MNHEY and CDR2 SMNVEV (reference sequence). The CDR3 here is CATWGVSGNQPQHF. In DNA form, the CDR3 reads TGTGCCACCTGGGGGGTATCGGGCAATCAGCCCCAGCATTTT.

The CDR3 reads CASSELAQGYGYTF. In DNA, the CDR3 is TGTGCCAGCAGTGAACTGGCCCAGGGTTATGGCTACACCTTC. The rearrangement joins TRBV6-1 to TRBJ1-2; tentative D call: TRBD1 (5 bases). Germline CDR1 reads MNHNS; CDR2 reads SASEGT. V gave up 2 bases and J gave up 5 bases, with 12 bases separating them. This CDR3 contains 14 residues.

The chain links TRBV4-3 to TRBJ1-2; D possibly corresponds to TRBD1 (5 bases). The CDR3 length is 17 residues. Germline V CDR1 and CDR2: LGHNA, YSLEER. V lost 0 bases, J lost 6 bases, and 20 bases lay in between. CDR3 sequence reads: CASSQDRRGRRLHGYTF. The DNA of the CDR3 is TGCGCCAGCAGCCAAGATCGAAGGGGCAGGAGACTCCATGGCTACACCTTC.

V and J are TRBV6-5 and TRBJ1-2; D possibly corresponds to TRBD1 (5 bases). Germline lookup yields CDR1 MNHEY and CDR2 SVGAGI. The CDR3 sequence is 12 residues long. V lost 7 bases and J lost 6, with 12 bases in between. This chain's CDR3 is CASTGIRDGYTF. The CDR3, as DNA: TGTGCCAGCACCGGAATCAGGGATGGCTACACCTTC.

Points on this clone: Other DNA sequences in the same sample also yield this CDR3. The chain is built from TRBV5-1 and TRBJ1-1; TRBD1 aligns across 8 bases. Trimming removed 8 bases from V and 3 bases from J; junction bases left unmatched: 9. Germline lookup yields CDR1 SGHRS and CDR2 YFSETQ. The CDR3 covers 14 residues. CDR3 loop: CASSPQGGDTEAFF. The CDR3 bases are TGCGCCAGTAGCCCACAGGGGGGGGACACTGAAGCTTTCTTT.

This rearrangement joins TRBV6-6 to TRBJ1-5; TRBD1 is a possible D gene (5 bases). Germline-derived CDR1 and CDR2 are MNHNY and SVGAGI (reference sequence). This CDR3 comprises 14 residues. The ends were cut back, 2 bases at V and 1 base at J, with 6 bases in the middle. This chain's CDR3 is CASSYQGSNQPQHF. The CDR3 coding sequence is TGTGCCAGCAGTTACCAGGGCAGCAATCAGCCCCAGCATTTT.

The rearrangement uses TRBV19 and TRBJ2-7, with D maybe TRBD2 (6 bases). CDR1 LNHDA and CDR2 SQIVND come from the germline V gene (reference sequence). With 2 bases removed from V and 6 bases from J, the gap between germline ends came to 11 bases. The length of the CDR3 is 13 residues. This chain's CDR3 is CASSIRRGGEQYF. The CDR3 DNA reads TGTGCCAGTAGTATAAGGAGGGGAGGCGAGCAGTACTTC.

This clone was picked up one time. The gene calls are TRBV19 and TRBJ1-2, with D perhaps matching TRBD1 (6 bases). The V end lost 8 bases, the J end lost 4 bases, and 26 bases lay between the germline ends. The CDR3 extends over 17 amino acids. From germline, CDR1 is LNHDA and CDR2 SQIVND (reference sequence). The CDR3 region has the DNA TGTGCCAGTTCGTCATCGCGAACAGGGCCCTCCGTCTATGGCTACACCTTC. This encodes CASSSSRTGPSVYGYTF.

The V gene is TRBV4-1, the J gene TRBJ2-3; 7 nucleotides line up with TRBD1. The germline V gene has CDR1 MGHRA and CDR2 YSYEKL. This CDR3 contains 15 residues. Germline trimming cut 1 base from V and 5 bases from J; bases unmatched to any gene: 6. CDR3 DNA sequence: TGCGCCAGCAGCCAAGTAAAGGGGGCGAAAGATACGCAGTATTTT. It translates to CASSQVKGAKDTQYF.

The chain couples TRBV7-6 to TRBJ1-1; D is ambiguous. This CDR3 region has 13 residues. CDR1 SGHVS and CDR2 FNYEAQ come from the germline V gene. Trimming shortened V by 5 bases and J by 3 bases, and 10 bases separated the two germline ends. CDR3: CASSANTDTEAFF. In DNA, the CDR3 is TGTGCCAGCAGCGCTAACACAGACACTGAAGCTTTCTTT.

The J gene is TRBJ1-3, the V gene TRBV7-2; the match to TRBD1 covers 9 bases. Germline V gene data show CDR1 as SGHTA and CDR2 as FQGNSA. J was trimmed by 4 bases and V by 4 bases; bases with no gene match: 5. The CDR3 totals 15 residues. Here the CDR3 reads CASSYGTGKGNTIYF. The CDR3 coding sequence is TGTGCCAGCAGCTACGGGACAGGGAAGGGAAACACCATATATTTT.

V is TRBV29-1 and J is TRBJ1-4, with D possibly being TRBD1 (5 bases). The CDR3 is 11 residues long. CDR1 is SQVTM, CDR2 ANQGSEA, per germline. Trimming removed 7 bases from V and 7 bases from J, with 10 bases in between. The CDR3 DNA is TGCAGCGGGGGACTCGGTGAAAAACTGTTTTTT. This translates into CSGGLGEKLFF.

The CDR3 is CASSGRQGPFNQPQHF. For the CDR3, the DNA is TGTGCCAGCAGTGGCCGGCAGGGGCCCTTCAATCAGCCCCAGCATTTT. The chain employs TRBV6-1 and TRBJ1-5; TRBD1 might be the D (6 bases). Between the trimmed V and J ends, which lost 4 bases and 3 bases, there was a span of 16 bases. Germline lookup yields CDR1 MNHNS and CDR2 SASEGT. CDR3 size: 16 residues.

The chain recombines TRBV7-9 with TRBJ2-3; D perhaps matches TRBD2 (6 bases). The length of the CDR3 is 15 residues. Germline CDR1 is SEHNR and CDR2 is FQNEAQ (reference sequence). V lost 0 bases, J lost 0 bases, and 7 bases lay in between. The CDR3 nucleotides read TGTGCCAGCAGCTTAGCGGGGACTAGCACAGATACGCAGTATTTT. This gives the protein CASSLAGTSTDTQYF. Full variable domain (remainder filled in from reference TRBV7-9 and TRBJ2-3): DTGVSQNPRHKITKRGQNVTFRCDPISEHNRLYWYRQTLGQGPEFLTYFQNEAQLEKSRLLSDRFSAERPKGSFSTLEIQRTEQGDSAMYLCASSLAGTSTDTQYFGPGTRLTVL.

V usage is TRBV5-6 and J usage is TRBJ1-2; D might be TRBD1 (5 bases). There are 15 residues in the CDR3. The V gene lost 4 bases and the J gene lost 5 bases, with 18 bases spanning the gap. CDR1 and CDR2 from the germline V gene are SGHDT and YYEEEE. The CDR3 region is CASSRGGRGGYGYTF. The DNA for the CDR3 is TGTGCCAGCAGCCGTGGCGGGAGGGGAGGGTATGGCTACACCTTC.

The genes are TRBV10-3 and TRBJ2-7; 8 bases fit TRBD2. The V segment lost 7 bases and the J segment 2 bases; nucleotides outside the gene matches: 13. Germline V gene data show CDR1 as ENHRY and CDR2 as SYGVKD. The CDR3 runs to 16 residues. CDR3 region: CAITAGGTLMPYEQYF. For the CDR3, the DNA is TGTGCCATCACCGCGGGGGGAACCTTGATGCCCTACGAGCAGTACTTC.

The gene calls are TRBV7-2 and TRBJ2-7; possibly TRBD2 for D (7 bases). The V gene's germline CDR1 is SGHTA and CDR2 FQGNSA. This CDR3 is 15 amino acids long. Trimming took off 0 bases at V and 0 bases at J, with 9 bases between the two ends. CDR3 residues: CASSLAGGPSYEQYF. Written as DNA, the CDR3 is TGTGCCAGCAGCTTAGCGGGGGGGCCCTCCTACGAGCAGTACTTC.